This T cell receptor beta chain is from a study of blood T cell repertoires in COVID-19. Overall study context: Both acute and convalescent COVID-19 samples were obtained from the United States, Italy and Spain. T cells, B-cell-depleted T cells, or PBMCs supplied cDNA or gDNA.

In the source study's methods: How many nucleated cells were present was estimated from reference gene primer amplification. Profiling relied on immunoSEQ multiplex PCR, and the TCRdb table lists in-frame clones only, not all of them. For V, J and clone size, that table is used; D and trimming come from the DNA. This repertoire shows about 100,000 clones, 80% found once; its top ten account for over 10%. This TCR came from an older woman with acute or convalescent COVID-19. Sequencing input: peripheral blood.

The CDR3 DNA is TGTGCCAGCAGAGAACGAGACACCGGGGAGCTGTTTTTT. It specifies CASRERDTGELFF. This chain joins TRBV2 and TRBJ2-2; D remains ambiguous. Trimming stripped 6 bases from V and 3 bases from J, with 8 bases between. The CDR3 runs 13 residues. Per the germline V gene, CDR1 is SNHLY and CDR2 is FYNNEI.